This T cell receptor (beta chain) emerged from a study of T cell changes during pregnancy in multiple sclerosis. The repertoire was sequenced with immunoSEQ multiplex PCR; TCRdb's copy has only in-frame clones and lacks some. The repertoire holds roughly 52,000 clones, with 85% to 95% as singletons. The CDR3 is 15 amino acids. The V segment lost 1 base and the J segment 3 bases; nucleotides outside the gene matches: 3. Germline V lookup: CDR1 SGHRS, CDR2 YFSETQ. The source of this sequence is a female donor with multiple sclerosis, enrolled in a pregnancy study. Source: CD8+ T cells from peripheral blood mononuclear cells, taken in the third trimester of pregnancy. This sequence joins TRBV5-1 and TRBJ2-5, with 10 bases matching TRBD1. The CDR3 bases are TGCGCCAGCAGCTTGACGGACAGGGGGGAAGAGACCCAGTACTTC. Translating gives CASSLTDRGEETQYF.